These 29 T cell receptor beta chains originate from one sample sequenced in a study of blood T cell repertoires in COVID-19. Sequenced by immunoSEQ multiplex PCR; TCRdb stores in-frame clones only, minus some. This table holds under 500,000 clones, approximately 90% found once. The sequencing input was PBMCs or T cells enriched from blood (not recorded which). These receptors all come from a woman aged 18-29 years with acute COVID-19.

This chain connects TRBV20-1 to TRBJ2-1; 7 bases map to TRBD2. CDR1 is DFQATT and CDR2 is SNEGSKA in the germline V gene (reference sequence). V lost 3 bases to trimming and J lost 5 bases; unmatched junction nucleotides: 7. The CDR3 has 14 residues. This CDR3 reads CSASSLAEHNEQFF. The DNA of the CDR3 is TGCAGTGCTAGTAGCCTAGCGGAGCACAATGAGCAGTTCTTC.

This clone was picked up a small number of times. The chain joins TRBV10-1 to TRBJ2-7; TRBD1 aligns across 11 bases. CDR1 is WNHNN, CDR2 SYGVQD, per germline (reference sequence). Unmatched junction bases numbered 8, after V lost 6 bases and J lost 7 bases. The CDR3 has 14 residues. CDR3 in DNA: TGCGCCAGCAGGGGCGGACAGGGGGCTCGGGAGCAGTACTTC. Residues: CASRGGQGAREQYF.

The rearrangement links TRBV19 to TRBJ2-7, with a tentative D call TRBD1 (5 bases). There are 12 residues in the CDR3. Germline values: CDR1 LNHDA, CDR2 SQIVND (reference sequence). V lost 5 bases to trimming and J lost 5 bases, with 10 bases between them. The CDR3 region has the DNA TGTGCCAGTAGTGATGACAGCAACGAGCAGTACTTC. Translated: CASSDDSNEQYF.

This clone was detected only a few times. The CDR3 protein is CASSFIFGQGRDQPQHF. DNA of the CDR3: TGTGCCAGCAGTTTCATTTTCGGGCAGGGGAGGGATCAGCCCCAGCATTTT. This chain links TRBV28 with TRBJ1-5; weak D call: TRBD1 (6 bases). In germline, CDR1 is MDHEN, CDR2 SYDVKM. Trimming removed 3 bases at V and 5 bases at J, with 20 bases between. This CDR3 region has 17 residues.

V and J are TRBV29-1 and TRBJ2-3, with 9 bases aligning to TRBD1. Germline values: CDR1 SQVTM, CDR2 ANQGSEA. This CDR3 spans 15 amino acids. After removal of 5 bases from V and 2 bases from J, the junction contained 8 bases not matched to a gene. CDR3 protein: CSVRNRGRYTDTQYF. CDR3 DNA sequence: TGCAGCGTTCGGAACAGGGGGCGATACACAGATACGCAGTATTTT.

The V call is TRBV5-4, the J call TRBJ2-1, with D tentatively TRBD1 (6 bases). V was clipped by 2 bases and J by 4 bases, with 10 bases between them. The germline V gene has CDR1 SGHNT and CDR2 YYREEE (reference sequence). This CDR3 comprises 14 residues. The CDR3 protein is CASSFRGEYNEQFF. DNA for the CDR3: TGTGCCAGCAGCTTCAGGGGAGAGTACAATGAGCAGTTCTTC.

Here the CDR3 DNA reads TGCAGCGTTGAAGGGACAGGCAATCAGCCCCAGCATTTT. Translated, it gives CSVEGTGNQPQHF. The J gene is TRBJ1-5, the V gene TRBV29-1, with D tentatively TRBD1 (6 bases). Trimming pared 1 base from V and 2 bases from J, leaving 6 bases between. This CDR3 has 13 residues. Germline V gene lookup returns CDR1 SQVTM and CDR2 ANQGSEA. The full variable domain, rest sourced from reference TRBV29-1 and TRBJ1-5, is SAVISQKPSRDICQRGTSLTIQCQVDSQVTMMFWYRQQPGQSLTLIATANQGSEATYESGFVIDKFPISRPNLTFSTLTVSNMSPEDSSIYLCSVEGTGNQPQHFGDGTRLSIL.

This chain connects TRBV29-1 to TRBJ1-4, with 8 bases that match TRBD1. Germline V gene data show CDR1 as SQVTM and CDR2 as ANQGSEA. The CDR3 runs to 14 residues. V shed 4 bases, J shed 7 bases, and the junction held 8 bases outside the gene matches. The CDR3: CSVVRDRTFEKLFF. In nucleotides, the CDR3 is TGCAGCGTTGTGAGGGACAGGACCTTTGAAAAACTGTTTTTT. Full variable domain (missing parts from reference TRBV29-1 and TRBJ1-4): SAVISQKPSRDICQRGTSLTIQCQVDSQVTMMFWYRQQPGQSLTLIATANQGSEATYESGFVIDKFPISRPNLTFSTLTVSNMSPEDSSIYLCSVVRDRTFEKLFFGSGTQLSVL.

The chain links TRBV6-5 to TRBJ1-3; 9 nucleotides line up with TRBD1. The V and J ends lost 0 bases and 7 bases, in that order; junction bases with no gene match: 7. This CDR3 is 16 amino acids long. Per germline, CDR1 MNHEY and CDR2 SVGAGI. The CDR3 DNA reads TGTGCCAGCAGTTACTCGACGGGACAGGGTTCGAACACCATATATTTT. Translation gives CASSYSTGQGSNTIYF.

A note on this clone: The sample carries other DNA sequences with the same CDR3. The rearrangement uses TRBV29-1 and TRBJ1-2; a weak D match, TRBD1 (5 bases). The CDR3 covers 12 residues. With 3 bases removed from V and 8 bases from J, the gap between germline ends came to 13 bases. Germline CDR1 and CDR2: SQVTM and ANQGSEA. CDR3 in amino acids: CSVESQGGGYTF. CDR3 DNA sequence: TGCAGCGTTGAGTCCCAGGGCGGCGGCTACACCTTC. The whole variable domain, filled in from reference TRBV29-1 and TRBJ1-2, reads SAVISQKPSRDICQRGTSLTIQCQVDSQVTMMFWYRQQPGQSLTLIATANQGSEATYESGFVIDKFPISRPNLTFSTLTVSNMSPEDSSIYLCSVESQGGGYTFGSGTRLTVV.

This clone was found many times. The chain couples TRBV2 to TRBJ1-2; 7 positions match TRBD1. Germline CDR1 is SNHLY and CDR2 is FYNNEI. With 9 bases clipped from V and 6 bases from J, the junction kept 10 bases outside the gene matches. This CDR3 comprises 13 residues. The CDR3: CARQRQGDNGYTF. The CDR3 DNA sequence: TGTGCCAGACAAAGACAGGGTGATAATGGCTACACCTTC.

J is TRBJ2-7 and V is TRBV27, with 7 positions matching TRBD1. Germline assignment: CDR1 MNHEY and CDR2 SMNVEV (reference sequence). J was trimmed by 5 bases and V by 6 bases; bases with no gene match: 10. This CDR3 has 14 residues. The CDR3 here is CASRTTGIVNEQYF. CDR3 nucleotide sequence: TGTGCCAGCAGAACGACAGGGATAGTTAACGAGCAGTACTTC.

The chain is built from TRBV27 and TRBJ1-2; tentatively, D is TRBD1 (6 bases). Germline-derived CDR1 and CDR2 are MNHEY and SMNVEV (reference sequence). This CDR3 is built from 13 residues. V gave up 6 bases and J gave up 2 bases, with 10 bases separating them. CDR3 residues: CASRPQGNYGYTF. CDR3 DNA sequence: TGTGCCAGCAGGCCACAGGGCAACTATGGCTACACCTTC.

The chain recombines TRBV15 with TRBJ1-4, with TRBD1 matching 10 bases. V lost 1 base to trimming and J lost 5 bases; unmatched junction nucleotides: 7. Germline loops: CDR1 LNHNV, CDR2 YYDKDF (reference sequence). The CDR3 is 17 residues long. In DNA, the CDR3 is TGTGCCACCAGCAGAGGCGGCGGGACAGGGGCGAATGAAAAACTGTTTTTT. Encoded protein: CATSRGGGTGANEKLFF.

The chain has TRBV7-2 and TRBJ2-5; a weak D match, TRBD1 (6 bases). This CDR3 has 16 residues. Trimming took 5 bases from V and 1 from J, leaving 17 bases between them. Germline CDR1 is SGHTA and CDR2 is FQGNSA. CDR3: CASSRRGTGLQETQYF. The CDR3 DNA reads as TGTGCCAGCAGCCGCAGGGGCACAGGGCTCCAAGAGACCCAGTACTTC.

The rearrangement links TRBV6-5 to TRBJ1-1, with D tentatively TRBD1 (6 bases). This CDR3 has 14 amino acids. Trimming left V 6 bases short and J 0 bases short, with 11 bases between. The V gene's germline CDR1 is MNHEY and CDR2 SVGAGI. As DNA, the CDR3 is TGTGCCAGCAGGAAACAGGGAATGAACACTGAAGCTTTCTTT. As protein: CASRKQGMNTEAFF.

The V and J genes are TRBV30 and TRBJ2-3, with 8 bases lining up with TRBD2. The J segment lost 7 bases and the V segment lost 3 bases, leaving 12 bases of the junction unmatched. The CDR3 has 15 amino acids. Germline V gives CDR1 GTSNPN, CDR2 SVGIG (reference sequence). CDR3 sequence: CAWSAAGTSTHTQYF. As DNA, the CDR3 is TGTGCCTGGAGCGCCGCCGGGACTAGTACACATACGCAGTATTTT.

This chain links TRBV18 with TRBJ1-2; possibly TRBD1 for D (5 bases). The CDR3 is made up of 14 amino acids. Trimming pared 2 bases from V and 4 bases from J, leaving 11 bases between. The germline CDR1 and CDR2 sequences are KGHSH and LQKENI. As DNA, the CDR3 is TGTGCCAGCTCACCAACTCCCGACAGCTATGGCTACACCTTC. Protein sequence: CASSPTPDSYGYTF.

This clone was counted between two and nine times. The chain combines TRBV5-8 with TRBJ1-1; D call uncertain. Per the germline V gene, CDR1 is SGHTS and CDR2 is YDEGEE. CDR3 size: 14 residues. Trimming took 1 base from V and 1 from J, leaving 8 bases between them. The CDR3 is CASSLIHTNTEAFF. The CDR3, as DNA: TGTGCCAGCAGCTTGATACACACGAACACTGAAGCTTTCTTT.

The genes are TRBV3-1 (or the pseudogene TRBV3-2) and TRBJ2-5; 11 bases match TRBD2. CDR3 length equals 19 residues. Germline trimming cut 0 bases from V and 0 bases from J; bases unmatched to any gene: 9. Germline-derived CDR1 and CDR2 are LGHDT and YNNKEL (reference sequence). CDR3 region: CASSQERLAGGRDQETQYF. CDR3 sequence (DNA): TGTGCCAGCAGCCAAGAAAGGCTAGCGGGGGGCCGTGACCAAGAGACCCAGTACTTC.

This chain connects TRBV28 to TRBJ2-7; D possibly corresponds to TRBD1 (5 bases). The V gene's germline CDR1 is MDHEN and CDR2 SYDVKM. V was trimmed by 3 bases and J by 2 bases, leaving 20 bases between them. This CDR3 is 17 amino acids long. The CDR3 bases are TGTGCCAGCAGTTTTTCGATCAGGGAAACCAAAACCTACGAGCAGTACTTC. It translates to CASSFSIRETKTYEQYF.

CDR3 DNA sequence: TGTGCCAGCTCACCAGTTGCGACAGCCGCCCTATACGAGCAGTACTTC. As protein: CASSPVATAALYEQYF. The J gene is TRBJ2-7, the V gene TRBV18; tentative D call: TRBD1 (5 bases). The CDR3 contains 16 residues. The germline V and J ends were trimmed by 2 bases and 4 bases, with 18 bases remaining between them. Germline V gives CDR1 KGHSH, CDR2 LQKENI. The full variable domain, in which reference TRBV18 and TRBJ2-7 provide the parts outside the CDR3, is NAGVMQNPRHLVRRRGQEARLRCSPMKGHSHVYWYRQLPEEGLKFMVYLQKENIIDESGMPKERFSAEFPKEGPSILRIQQVVRGDSAAYFCASSPVATAALYEQYFGPGTRLTVT.

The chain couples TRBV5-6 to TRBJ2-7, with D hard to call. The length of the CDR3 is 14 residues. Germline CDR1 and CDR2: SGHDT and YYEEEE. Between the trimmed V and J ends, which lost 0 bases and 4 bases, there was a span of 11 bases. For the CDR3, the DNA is TGTGCCAGCAGCTTGGCTGTGACACTTTACGAGCAGTACTTC. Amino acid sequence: CASSLAVTLYEQYF.

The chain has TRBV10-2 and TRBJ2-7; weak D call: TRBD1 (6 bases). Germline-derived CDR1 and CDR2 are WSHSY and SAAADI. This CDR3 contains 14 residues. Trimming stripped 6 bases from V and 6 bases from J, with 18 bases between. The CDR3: CASSSQGPRREQYF. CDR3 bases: TGCGCCAGCAGCTCACAGGGACCCCGGCGCGAGCAGTACTTC.

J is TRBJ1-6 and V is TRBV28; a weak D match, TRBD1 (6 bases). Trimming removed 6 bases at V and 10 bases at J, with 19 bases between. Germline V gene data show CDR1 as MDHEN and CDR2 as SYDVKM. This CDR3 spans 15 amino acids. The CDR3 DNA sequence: TGTGCCAGCAGCGTCCGGGGGGGGGCGAGCTCACCCCTCCACTTT. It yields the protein CASSVRGGASSPLHF.

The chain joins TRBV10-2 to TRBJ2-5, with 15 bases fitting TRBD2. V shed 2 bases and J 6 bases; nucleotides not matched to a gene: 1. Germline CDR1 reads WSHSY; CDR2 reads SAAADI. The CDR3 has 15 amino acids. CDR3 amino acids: CASSEGTSGRQTQYF. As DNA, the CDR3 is TGCGCCAGCAGTGAGGGGACTAGCGGGAGGCAGACCCAGTACTTC.

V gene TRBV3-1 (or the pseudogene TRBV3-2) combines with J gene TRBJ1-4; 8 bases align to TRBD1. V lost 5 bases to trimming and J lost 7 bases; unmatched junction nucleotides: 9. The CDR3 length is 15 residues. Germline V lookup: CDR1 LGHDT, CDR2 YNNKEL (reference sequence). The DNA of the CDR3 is TGTGCCAGCAGCTTCCGACAGGGGCAGGGTGAAAAACTGTTTTTT. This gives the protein CASSFRQGQGEKLFF.

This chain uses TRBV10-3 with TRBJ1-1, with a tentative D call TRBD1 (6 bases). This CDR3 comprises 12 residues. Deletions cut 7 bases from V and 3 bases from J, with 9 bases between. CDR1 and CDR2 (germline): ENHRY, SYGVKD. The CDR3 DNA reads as TGTGCCATCACCCCAGGGGACACTGAAGCTTTCTTT. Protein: CAITPGDTEAFF.

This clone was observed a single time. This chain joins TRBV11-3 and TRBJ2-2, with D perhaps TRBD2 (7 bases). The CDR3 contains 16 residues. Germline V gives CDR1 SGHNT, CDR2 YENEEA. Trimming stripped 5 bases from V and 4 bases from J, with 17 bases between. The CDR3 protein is CASSPRRGPVTGELFF. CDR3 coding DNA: TGTGCCAGCAGCCCGAGGCGGGGGCCAGTCACCGGGGAGCTGTTTTTT.